This T cell receptor (beta chain) came from a study of OX40 agonist ivuxolimab in advanced cancers. Turning to the study itself: The drug used for patients, ivuxolimab, was an agonistic anti-OX40 (CD134) antibody.

Trimming took 5 bases from V and 0 from J, leaving 5 bases between them. This CDR3 is 13 amino acids long. In germline, CDR1 is PRHDT, CDR2 FYEKMQ (reference sequence). TCRdb keeps only in-frame clones here, not all; method: immunoSEQ multiplex PCR. The table includes about 55,000 clones, around 85% detected once. The V and J genes are TRBV13 and TRBJ1-3, with D unclear. The source of this sequence is an adult with an advanced solid tumor such as melanoma, head and neck, liver or kidney cancer. The specimen comprised CD4+ or CD8+ T cells sorted from blood, sampled in a trial of the OX40 agonist ivuxolimab. This chain's CDR3 is CASSSRSGNTIYF. CDR3 coding DNA: TGTGCCAGCAGCAGTCGCTCTGGAAACACCATATATTTT.